Listed below are T cell receptor beta chains from one sample, sequenced in a study of blood T cell repertoires in COVID-19. The data were produced by immunoSEQ multiplex PCR, yet TCRdb's version contains in-frame clones alone and is incomplete. The table has some 220,000 clones, around 82% seen once. Sample: peripheral blood. The receptors were sampled from a woman between 25 and 40 years old who had recovered from COVID-19. Each CDR3 is given with its conserved first and last residue. The D gene is left open where the match is weak. Some rows mark clone size as missing; the rest say once, few, many or name a class of expanded clone.

TRBV19,TRBJ2-7,TRBD2,NA,CASSISLAGGYEQYF,TGTGCCAGTAGTATTAGTCTAGCGGGAGGCTACGAGCAGTACTTC
TRBV24-1,TRBJ2-1,TRBD2,once,CATSDLPGLVSNEQFF,TGTGCCACCAGTGATTTGCCAGGACTAGTCTCCAATGAGCAGTTCTTC
TRBV28,TRBJ2-5,NA,NA,CASSGLETQYF,TGTGCCAGCAGTGGCTTAGAGACCCAGTACTTC
TRBV28,TRBJ2-7,NA,NA,CASSWAPPGSYEQYF,TGTGCCAGCAGTTGGGCCCCCCCCGGCTCCTACGAGCAGTACTTC
TRBV29-1,TRBJ2-2,TRBD2,NA,CSAPPGGFVVGRGELFF,TGCAGCGCCCCCCCGGGAGGGTTTGTCGTTGGGCGGGGGGAGCTGTTTTTT
TRBV10-1,TRBJ2-1,NA,few,CASSDPGNEQFF,TGCGCCAGCAGTGACCCCGGGAATGAGCAGTTCTTC
TRBV6-5,TRBJ2-7,NA,NA,CASSYSRQSYEQYF,TGTGCCAGCAGTTACTCGAGACAGTCTTACGAGCAGTACTTC
TRBV13,TRBJ2-1,NA,NA,CASSYGYVNEQFF,TGTGCCAGCAGCTACGGGTATGTCAATGAGCAGTTCTTC
TRBV25-1,TRBJ1-6,NA,NA,CASRSRLNSPLHF,TGTGCCAGCAGATCCCGCCTAAATTCACCCCTCCACTTT
TRBV6-6,TRBJ2-7,NA,few,CASSYGRNDYEQYF,TGTGCCAGCAGTTACGGGAGGAATGACTACGAGCAGTACTTC
TRBV10-3,TRBJ2-1,TRBD1,NA,CAISEDPGTGRINEQFF,TGTGCCATCAGCGAGGATCCCGGGACAGGGAGGATCAATGAGCAGTTCTTC
TRBV29-1,TRBJ2-5,TRBD2,NA,CSVVSGGAGETQYF,TGCAGCGTCGTCTCGGGGGGGGCCGGGGAGACCCAGTACTTC
TRBV5-1,TRBJ2-7,NA,NA,CASSLGRGSLYEQYF,TGCGCCAGCAGCTTGGGTAGGGGGTCTCTCTACGAGCAGTACTTC
TRBV7-2,TRBJ2-3,TRBD2,NA,CASSLTSGRAGRQYTQYF,TGTGCCAGCAGCTTAACTAGCGGGAGGGCCGGGAGACAGTATACGCAGTATTTT
TRBV24-1,TRBJ2-1,NA,NA,CATSDSRAGTYNEQFF,TGTGCCACCAGTGACTCAAGGGCAGGGACCTACAATGAGCAGTTCTTC
TRBV5-6,TRBJ2-7,TRBD1,NA,CASSSTGIRYEQYF,TGTGCCAGCAGCTCGACAGGGATCAGATACGAGCAGTACTTC
TRBV4-2,TRBJ2-1,NA,NA,CASSQDEDSQFF,TGTGCCAGCAGCCAAGACGAGGACTCGCAGTTCTTC
TRBV7-9,TRBJ2-1,NA,NA,CASSFGQQLDNEQFF,TGTGCCAGCAGCTTTGGGCAGCAACTGGACAATGAGCAGTTCTTC
TRBV7-9,TRBJ1-1,NA,NA,CASSLVPRDTEAFF,TGTGCCAGCAGCTTAGTTCCGAGGGACACTGAAGCTTTCTTT
TRBV10-1,TRBJ1-2,TRBD1,NA,CASSDGQGKGYTF,TGCGCCAGCAGTGACGGACAGGGGAAGGGCTACACCTTC
TRBV19,TRBJ1-5,NA,NA,CASSPTDSQPQHF,TGTGCCAGTAGTCCCACAGACAGCCAGCCCCAGCATTTT
TRBV5-1,TRBJ2-7,NA,NA,CASSPLRENDEQYF,TGCGCCAGCAGCCCGCTACGGGAGAATGACGAGCAGTACTTC
TRBV28,TRBJ1-4,NA,NA,CASSTGATNEKLFF,TGTGCCAGCAGTACGGGGGCAACTAATGAAAAACTGTTTTTT
TRBV2,TRBJ2-4,NA,NA,CAGQGSAGGDIQYF,TGTGCCGGACAGGGGTCAGCGGGAGGGGACATTCAGTACTTC
TRBV2,TRBJ2-7,TRBD2,few,CASTRGSGAEQYF,TGTGCCAGCACCAGGGGTAGCGGGGCTGAGCAGTACTTC
TRBV7-9,TRBJ2-1,TRBD2,NA,CASSLIAGYNEQFF,TGTGCCAGCAGCTTAATAGCGGGTTACAATGAGCAGTTCTTC
TRBV5-1,TRBJ1-3,NA,NA,CASSLTGQNGNTIYF,TGCGCCAGCAGCTTGACAGGGCAGAACGGAAACACCATATATTTT
TRBV5-1,TRBJ2-7,TRBD2,NA,CASSLSGLAGVEQYF,TGCGCCAGCAGCCTCTCTGGACTAGCGGGAGTAGAGCAGTACTTC
TRBV19,TRBJ1-5,NA,NA,CASSPREGNQEPQHF,TGTGCCAGTAGTCCTAGGGAGGGCAATCAGGAGCCCCAGCATTTT
TRBV28,TRBJ1-3,NA,NA,CASSRTTGSGNTIYF,TGTGCCAGCAGTAGGACCACAGGGTCTGGAAACACCATATATTTT
TRBV19,TRBJ1-1,NA,NA,CASSYGVVTEAFF,TGTGCCAGTAGCTACGGGGTTGTCACTGAAGCTTTCTTT
TRBV18,TRBJ1-1,TRBD1,NA,CASSPPGTGAGLTEAFF,TGTGCCAGCTCACCCCCCGGGACAGGGGCAGGGTTGACTGAAGCTTTCTTT
TRBV5-6,TRBJ1-4,NA,NA,CASSLAGDEKLFF,TGTGCCAGCAGCTTGGCCGGGGATGAAAAACTGTTTTTT
TRBV5-1,TRBJ2-3,NA,few,CASSPLVVSDTQYF,TGCGCCAGCAGCCCGTTAGTAGTTTCGGATACGCAGTATTTT
TRBV5-1,TRBJ2-3,TRBD2,NA,CASAASGFLTDTQYF,TGCGCCAGCGCGGCTAGCGGATTCCTCACAGATACGCAGTATTTT
TRBV4-1,TRBJ2-3,NA,NA,CASSQSSVPGDDTQYF,TGCGCCAGCAGCCAGTCGTCCGTCCCAGGGGACGATACGCAGTATTTT
TRBV6-6,TRBJ1-2,TRBD1,NA,CASSYKAGGGYTF,TGTGCCAGCAGCTACAAGGCAGGGGGTGGCTACACCTTC
TRBV27,TRBJ1-1,NA,NA,CASSFSGGTIEAFF,TGTGCCAGCAGTTTTTCGGGGGGTACGATTGAAGCTTTCTTT
TRBV25-1,TRBJ2-7,NA,NA,CASSEGDTITYEQYF,TGTGCCAGCAGTGAAGGGGACACGATTACCTACGAGCAGTACTTC
TRBV7-3,TRBJ2-7,TRBD1,NA,CASSSTGGTGEQYF,TGTGCCAGCAGCTCGACAGGGGGCACGGGGGAGCAGTACTTC
TRBV6-5,TRBJ1-2,NA,NA,CASSLLTNYGYTF,TGTGCCAGCAGTCTTTTAACTAACTATGGCTACACCTTC
TRBV27,TRBJ2-7,TRBD2,once,CASSLSGTSGREQYF,TGTGCCAGCAGTTTGTCCGGGACTAGCGGGAGGGAGCAGTACTTC
TRBV27,TRBJ1-1,NA,NA,CASIPHREGNTEAFF,TGTGCCAGCATACCGCACAGGGAGGGGAACACTGAAGCTTTCTTT
TRBV18,TRBJ1-1,TRBD1,NA,CASSLRDRAFKGAFF,TGTGCCAGCTCACTCCGGGACAGGGCCTTTAAGGGAGCTTTCTTT
TRBV19,TRBJ1-6,NA,NA,CASRAADPGGLAPLHF,TGTGCCAGTAGAGCGGCGGACCCCGGGGGGCTGGCACCCCTCCACTTT